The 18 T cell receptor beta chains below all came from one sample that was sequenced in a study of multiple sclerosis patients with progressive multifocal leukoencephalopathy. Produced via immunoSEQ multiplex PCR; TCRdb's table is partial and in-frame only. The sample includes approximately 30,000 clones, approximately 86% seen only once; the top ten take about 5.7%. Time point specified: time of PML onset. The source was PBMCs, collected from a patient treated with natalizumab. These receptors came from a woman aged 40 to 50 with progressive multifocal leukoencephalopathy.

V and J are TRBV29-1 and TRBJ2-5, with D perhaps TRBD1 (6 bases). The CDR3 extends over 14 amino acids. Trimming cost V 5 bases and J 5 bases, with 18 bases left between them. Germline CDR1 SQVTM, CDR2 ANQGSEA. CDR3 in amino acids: CSVIYRVSQETQYF. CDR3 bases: TGCAGCGTTATTTACAGGGTCTCCCAGGAGACCCAGTACTTC.

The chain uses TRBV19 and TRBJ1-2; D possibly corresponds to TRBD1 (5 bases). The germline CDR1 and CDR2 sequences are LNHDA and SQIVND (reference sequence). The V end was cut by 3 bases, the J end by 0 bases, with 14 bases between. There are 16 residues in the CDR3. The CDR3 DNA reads TGTGCCAGTAGTATGGAAGGGGAGATGCCTAACTATGGCTACACCTTC. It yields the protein CASSMEGEMPNYGYTF.

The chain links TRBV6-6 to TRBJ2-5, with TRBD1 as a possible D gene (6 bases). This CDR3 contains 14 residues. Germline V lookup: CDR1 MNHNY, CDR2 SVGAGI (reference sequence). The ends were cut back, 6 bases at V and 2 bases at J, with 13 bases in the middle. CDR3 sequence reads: CASRLGHLQETQYF. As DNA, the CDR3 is TGTGCCAGCAGACTGGGACATTTACAAGAGACCCAGTACTTC.

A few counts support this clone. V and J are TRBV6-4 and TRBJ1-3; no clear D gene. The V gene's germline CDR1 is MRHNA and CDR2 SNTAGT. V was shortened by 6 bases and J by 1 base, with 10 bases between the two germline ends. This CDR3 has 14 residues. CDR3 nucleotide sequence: TGTGCCAGCAGCCCTGGGGATTCTGGAAACACCATATATTTT. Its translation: CASSPGDSGNTIYF.

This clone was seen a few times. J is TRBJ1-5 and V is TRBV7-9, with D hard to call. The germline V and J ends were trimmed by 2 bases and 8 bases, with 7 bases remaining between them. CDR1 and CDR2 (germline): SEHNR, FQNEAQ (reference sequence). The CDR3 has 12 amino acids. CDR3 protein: CASSLNSEPQHF. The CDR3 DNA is TGTGCCAGCAGCTTAAACAGTGAGCCCCAGCATTTT.

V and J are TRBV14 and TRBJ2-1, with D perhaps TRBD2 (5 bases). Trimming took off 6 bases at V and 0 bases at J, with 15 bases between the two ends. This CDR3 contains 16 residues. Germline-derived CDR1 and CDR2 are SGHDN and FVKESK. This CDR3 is CASSFPSGHSYNEQFF. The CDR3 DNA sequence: TGTGCCAGCAGTTTCCCAAGCGGCCACTCCTACAATGAGCAGTTCTTC.

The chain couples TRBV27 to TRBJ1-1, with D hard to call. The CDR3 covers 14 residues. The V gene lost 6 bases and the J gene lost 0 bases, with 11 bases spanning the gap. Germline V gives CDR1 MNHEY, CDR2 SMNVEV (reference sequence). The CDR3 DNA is TGTGCCAGCAGCTTGCACGGTCTGAACACTGAAGCTTTCTTT. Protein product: CASSLHGLNTEAFF.

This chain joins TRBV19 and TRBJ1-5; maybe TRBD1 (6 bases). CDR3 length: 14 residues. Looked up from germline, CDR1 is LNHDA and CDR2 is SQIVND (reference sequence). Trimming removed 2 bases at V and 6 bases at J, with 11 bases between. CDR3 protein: CASSIRGGGQPQHF. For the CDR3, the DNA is TGTGCCAGTAGTATAAGAGGGGGAGGTCAGCCCCAGCATTTT.

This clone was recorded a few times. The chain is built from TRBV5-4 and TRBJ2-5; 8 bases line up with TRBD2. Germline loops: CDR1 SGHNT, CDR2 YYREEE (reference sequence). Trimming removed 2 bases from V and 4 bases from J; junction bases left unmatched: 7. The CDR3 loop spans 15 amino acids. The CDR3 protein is CASSFPNGGGETQYF. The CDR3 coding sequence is TGTGCCAGCAGCTTTCCTAACGGGGGGGGAGAGACCCAGTACTTC.

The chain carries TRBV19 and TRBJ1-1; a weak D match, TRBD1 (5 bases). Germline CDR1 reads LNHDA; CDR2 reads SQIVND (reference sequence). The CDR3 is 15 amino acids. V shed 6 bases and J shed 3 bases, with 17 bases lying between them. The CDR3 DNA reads TGTGCCAGTAGAGGAAACGGGGCAGGCTACACTGAAGCTTTCTTT. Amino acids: CASRGNGAGYTEAFF.

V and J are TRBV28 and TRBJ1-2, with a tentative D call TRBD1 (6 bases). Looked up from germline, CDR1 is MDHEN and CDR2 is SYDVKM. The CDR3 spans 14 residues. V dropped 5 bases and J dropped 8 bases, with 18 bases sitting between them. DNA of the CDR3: TGTGCCAGCAGTCCAAGGGGGGCTGTCTCCGGCTACACCTTC. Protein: CASSPRGAVSGYTF.

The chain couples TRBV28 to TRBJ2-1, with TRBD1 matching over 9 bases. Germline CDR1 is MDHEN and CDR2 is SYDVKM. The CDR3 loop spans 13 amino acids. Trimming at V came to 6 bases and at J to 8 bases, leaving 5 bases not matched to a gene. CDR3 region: CASRIDRGDEQFF. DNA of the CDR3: TGTGCCAGCAGGATTGACAGGGGGGATGAGCAGTTCTTC.

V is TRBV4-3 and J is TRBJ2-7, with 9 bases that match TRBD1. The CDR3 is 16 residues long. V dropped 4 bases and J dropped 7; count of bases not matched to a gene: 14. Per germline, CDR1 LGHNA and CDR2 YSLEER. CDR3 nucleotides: TGCGCCAGCAGCCTGACTCCCGGGACAGGGCCGGGGGAGCAGTACTTC. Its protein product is CASSLTPGTGPGEQYF.

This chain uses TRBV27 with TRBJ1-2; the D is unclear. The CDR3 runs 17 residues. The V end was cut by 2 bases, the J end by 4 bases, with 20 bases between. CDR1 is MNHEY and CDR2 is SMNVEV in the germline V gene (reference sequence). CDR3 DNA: TGTGCCAGCAGTTTAAGTAGATATAGGGCCAATGGCTATGGCTACACCTTC. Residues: CASSLSRYRANGYGYTF.

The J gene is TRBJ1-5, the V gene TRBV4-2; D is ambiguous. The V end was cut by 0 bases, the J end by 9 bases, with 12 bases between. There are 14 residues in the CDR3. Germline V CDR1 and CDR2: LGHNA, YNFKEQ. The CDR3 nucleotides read TGTGCCAGCAGCCAAGAGTCCCTGGTTGGGCCCCAGCATTTT. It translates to CASSQESLVGPQHF.

The CDR3 bases are TGTGCCAGCAGCGTGGGACAGAGAATGAACACTGAAGCTTTCTTT. The encoded protein is CASSVGQRMNTEAFF. J is TRBJ1-1 and V is TRBV9, with TRBD1 matching 7 bases. This CDR3 is 15 amino acids long. Trimming took 2 bases from V and 0 from J; bases not matched to a gene: 4. CDR1 and CDR2 from the germline V gene are SGDLS and YYNGEE. The full variable domain, in which reference TRBV9 and TRBJ1-1 provide the parts outside the CDR3, is DSGVTQTPKHLITATGQRVTLRCSPRSGDLSVYWYQQSLDQGLQFLIQYYNGEERAKGNILERFSAQQFPDLHSELNLSSLELGDSALYFCASSVGQRMNTEAFFGQGTRLTVV.

The CDR3 DNA sequence: TGTGCCTGGAGTGTACGGGTGCAAAGACCAGATACGCAGTATTTT. Translated: CAWSVRVQRPDTQYF. The rearrangement uses TRBV30 and TRBJ2-3; D gene uncertain. The CDR3 has 15 residues. The germline CDR1 and CDR2 sequences are GTSNPN and SVGIG (reference sequence). V was shortened by 0 bases and J by 4 bases, with 14 bases between the two germline ends.

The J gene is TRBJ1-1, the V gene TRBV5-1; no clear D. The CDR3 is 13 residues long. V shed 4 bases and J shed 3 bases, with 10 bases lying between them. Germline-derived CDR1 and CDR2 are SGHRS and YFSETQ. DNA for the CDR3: TGCGCCAGCAGCGGGTGGACTGACACTGAAGCTTTCTTT. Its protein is CASSGWTDTEAFF.